The rows below give T cell receptor beta chains drawn from one sample of a study of blood T cell repertoires in COVID-19. Produced via immunoSEQ multiplex PCR; TCRdb's table is partial and in-frame only. The sample includes some 510,000 clones, over 75% of them seen just once. The sample comprised PBMCs or T cells enriched from blood (not recorded which). The source of these receptors is a woman in her 40s who had recovered from COVID-19. CDR3s include the opening cysteine and the closing phenylalanine or tryptophan. A D gene is named only where the DNA matches it firmly. Expanded clones are given a class, and other clones once, few, many or no size at all.

-	TRBV2	TRBD2	TRBJ2-5	TGTGCCAGCAGTCCAGCGGGAATAGGAGCGGAGACCCAGTACTTC	CASSPAGIGAETQYF
once	TRBV29-1	-	TRBJ1-2	TGCAGCGTTCAAATCTCAGGGGACTATGGCTACACCTTC	CSVQISGDYGYTF
-	TRBV19	-	TRBJ2-5	TGTGCCAGTCGAAATAGCACGGGGGAAGAGACCCAGTACTTC	CASRNSTGEETQYF
-	TRBV5-6	TRBD1	TRBJ2-1	TGTGCCAGCAGCGATGGAGGGACAGGGGGATCTGAGCAGTTCTTC	CASSDGGTGGSEQFF
once	TRBV5-1	-	TRBJ1-5	TGCGCCAGCAGCTCGGACTTCAATCAGCCCCAGCATTTT	CASSSDFNQPQHF
-	TRBV7-9	-	TRBJ2-5	TGTGCCAGCAGCTCACAAGAGACCCAGTACTTC	CASSSQETQYF
-	TRBV10-2	-	TRBJ1-2	TGCGCCAGCAGTGACTCCCTTAACTATGGCTACACCTTC	CASSDSLNYGYTF
-	TRBV11-2	TRBD1	TRBJ1-6	TGTGCCAGCAGCTTAGCTAAAGGGACAGGGAGAGTATCACCCCTCCACTTT	CASSLAKGTGRVSPLHF
-	TRBV3-1/TRBV3-2	TRBD2	TRBJ2-7	TGTGCCAGCAGCCAAGCGGGGGGACTCGAGCAGTACTTC	CASSQAGGLEQYF
-	TRBV21-1	-	TRBJ1-2	TGTGCCAGCAGCAAAGAAATGGACACCCTCTTC	CASSKEMDTLF
-	TRBV19	TRBD1	TRBJ1-2	TGTGCCAGTAGTCCGGGACAGGGGGACTATGGCTACACCTTC	CASSPGQGDYGYTF
-	TRBV9	TRBD2	TRBJ2-1	TGTGCCAGCAGCGTCAGGACTAGCGGGAGTTCCTACAATGAGCAGTTCTTC	CASSVRTSGSSYNEQFF
-	TRBV7-2	-	TRBJ2-5	TGTGCCAGCAGCTGGAGTAGCGGAGAAGAGACCCAGTACTTC	CASSWSSGEETQYF
-	TRBV9	TRBD2	TRBJ2-2	TGTGCCAGCAGCCCTTCGGGACTAGCGGGAGGGCCGGGTACCGGGGAGCTGTTTTTT	CASSPSGLAGGPGTGELFF
-	TRBV18	-	TRBJ2-7	TGTGCCAGCTCACCACCGTCGGTCTCCTACGAGCAGTACTTC	CASSPPSVSYEQYF
-	TRBV4-3	-	TRBJ1-3	TGCGCCAGCAGCCAAGAGGAGATTAGCTCTGGAAACACCATATATTTT	CASSQEEISSGNTIYF
-	TRBV24-1	TRBD2	TRBJ2-3	TGTGCCACCAGTGATTCATACGCGGCGGGAGGCACAGATACGCAGTATTTT	CATSDSYAAGGTDTQYF
-	TRBV19	-	TRBJ1-2	TGTGCCAGTAGTAATCACTCGACTCGGGAGAAATATGGCTACACCTTC	CASSNHSTREKYGYTF
-	TRBV19	-	TRBJ1-2	TGTGCCAGTAGTATAGGAGTCGATCCGGGCTATGGCTACACCTTC	CASSIGVDPGYGYTF
-	TRBV12-3/TRBV12-4	-	TRBJ1-1	TGTGCCAGCTGGACCTCGGGGGGACGGGAAGCTTTCTTT	CASWTSGGREAFF
-	TRBV11-3	TRBD2	TRBJ2-1	TGTGCCAGCAGCCGGGAGGGACTAGCGGGAGGACCTACCCAGTTCTTC	CASSREGLAGGPTQFF
-	TRBV12-3/TRBV12-4	-	TRBJ2-7	TGTGCCAGCAGCGTCTCAGGGGAGTACGAGCAGTACTTC	CASSVSGEYEQYF
-	TRBV25-1	-	TRBJ1-4	TGTGCCAGCAGTGCCCAGGGTAGGGGAGAAAAACTGTTTTTT	CASSAQGRGEKLFF
-	TRBV7-2	TRBD1	TRBJ2-5	TGTGCCAGCAGTTATATACGGACAGGGGTGGGGCAGCCAATGGAGACCCAGTACTTC	CASSYIRTGVGQPMETQYF
few	TRBV2	-	TRBJ1-2	TGTGCCAGCGGGCCCGGCTACACCTTC	CASGPGYTF
-	TRBV7-2	TRBD2	TRBJ2-7	TGTGCCAGCAGCTACAGGACTAGCGGGGACTACGAGCAGTACTTC	CASSYRTSGDYEQYF
-	TRBV12-3/TRBV12-4	-	TRBJ2-3	TGTGCCAGCAGTAAATCACTAGATACGCAGTATTTT	CASSKSLDTQYF
-	TRBV11-1	TRBD1	TRBJ2-7	TGTGCCAGCAGCACGGACAGGGCTCTCTACGAGCAGTACTTC	CASSTDRALYEQYF
-	TRBV5-1	TRBD1	TRBJ1-6	TGCGCCAGCAGAGCGGATGGGACAGCTAGTTCACCCCTCCACTTT	CASRADGTASSPLHF
-	TRBV27	TRBD2	TRBJ2-3	TGTGCCAGCAGTTTACGAGCGGGACCCACAGATACGCAGTATTTT	CASSLRAGPTDTQYF
-	TRBV11-2	TRBD1	TRBJ2-7	TGTGCCAGCAGCACGAGGGACAGTAGCTACGAGCAGTACTTC	CASSTRDSSYEQYF
-	TRBV7-9	-	TRBJ1-2	TGTGCCAGCAGCGCGGACAGTCGGGAAGACACCTTC	CASSADSREDTF
-	TRBV5-8	-	TRBJ2-1	TGTGCCAGCAGCCCGATTGTAGCGGTAGCCGACAATGAGCAGTTCTTC	CASSPIVAVADNEQFF
-	TRBV19	-	TRBJ2-1	TGTGCCAGTAGTATAGGTGGCCATGAGCAGTTCTTC	CASSIGGHEQFF
-	TRBV6-5	-	TRBJ1-3	TGTGCCAGCAGTTACGAGCGCTCTGGAAACACCATATATTTT	CASSYERSGNTIYF
-	TRBV5-6	TRBD2	TRBJ2-1	TGTGCCAGCACCCAGACTAGCGGGAGTTATAACTACAATGAGCAGTTCTTC	CASTQTSGSYNYNEQFF
once	TRBV9	TRBD1	TRBJ2-3	TGTGCCAGCAGCGGAGCCCTTCAGGGGGCGGTGAGCACAGATACGCAGTATTTT	CASSGALQGAVSTDTQYF
-	TRBV5-4	TRBD2	TRBJ2-7	TGTGCCAGCAGCTTGGCTAGCGGCAATTCCTACGAGCAGTACTTC	CASSLASGNSYEQYF
-	TRBV19	-	TRBJ1-1	TGTGCCAGTAGTCGGCCGACAGCTGAAGCTTTCTTT	CASSRPTAEAFF
once	TRBV5-6	TRBD2	TRBJ2-1	TGTGCCAGCAGCTCCATACTAGCGGGAGGGCGGCATGAGCAGTTCTTC	CASSSILAGGRHEQFF
once	TRBV5-6	TRBD1	TRBJ2-7	TGTGCCAGCACTTCTCAGCCGGGACAGGGGGACTACGAGCAGTACTTC	CASTSQPGQGDYEQYF
-	TRBV5-4	-	TRBJ1-5	TGTGCCAGCAGCTTGGACCCGGATCAGCCCCAGCATTTT	CASSLDPDQPQHF
-	TRBV10-3	-	TRBJ1-1	TGTGCCATCACCCGGACAGAGAACACTGAAGCTTTCTTT	CAITRTENTEAFF
-	TRBV7-2	-	TRBJ2-6	TGTGCCAGCAGCTTAGAACCCTATGGGGCCAACGTCCTGACTTTC	CASSLEPYGANVLTF
-	TRBV21-1	-	TRBJ1-4	TGTGCCAGCAGGATGACAGGTATTAATGAAAAACTGTTTTTT	CASRMTGINEKLFF
once	TRBV30	-	TRBJ1-4	TGTGCCTTAAACTCCGGACAGACTGCAACTAATGAAAAACTGTTTTTT	CALNSGQTATNEKLFF
-	TRBV11-2	-	TRBJ2-5	TGTGCCAGCAGCCCGGACCAAGAGACCCAGTACTTC	CASSPDQETQYF